The 21 T cell receptor beta chains presented below share a single source sample, sequenced in a study of Ad26.COV2.S vaccination and SARS-CoV-2 variants. The data were produced by immunoSEQ multiplex PCR, yet TCRdb's version contains in-frame clones alone and is incomplete. The table records about 280,000 clones, approximately 89% of them present only once. Treatment noted: some 20 received Ad26.COV2.S at low or high dose, single or two shots; 5 received placebo; per-sample allocation not given. Sampling was done on day 63 after the first vaccine or placebo injection. Sequenced material: peripheral blood, taken in a trial of Ad26.COV2.S vaccine versus placebo. These receptors all stem from a person between 18 and 65 years old who received the Ad26.COV2.S COVID-19 vaccine or a placebo.

The chain is built from TRBV7-3 and TRBJ1-1; D may be TRBD1 (5 bases). The CDR3 is 13 amino acids. CDR1 and CDR2 (germline): SGHTA, FQGTGA. V was shortened by 5 bases and J by 4 bases, with 11 bases between the two germline ends. CDR3 sequence: CASSPGFSTEAFF. CDR3 nucleotide sequence: TGTGCCAGCAGCCCAGGGTTTAGCACTGAAGCTTTCTTT.

V is TRBV5-1 and J is TRBJ1-1; 11 bases map to TRBD1. The CDR3 sequence is 16 residues long. Germline V lookup: CDR1 SGHRS, CDR2 YFSETQ. After removal of 0 bases from V and 3 bases from J, the junction contained 4 bases not matched to a gene. In DNA, the CDR3 is TGCGCCAGCAGCTTGGACCGGGACAGGGGGGACACTGAAGCTTTCTTT. Amino acids: CASSLDRDRGDTEAFF.

The chain couples TRBV7-9 to TRBJ1-4, with D unclear. The CDR3 runs 11 residues. The V gene's germline CDR1 is SEHNR and CDR2 FQNEAQ (reference sequence). V lost 10 bases and J lost 7, with 10 bases in between. The CDR3 loop reads CATRLGEKLFF. The CDR3 DNA sequence: TGTGCCACGCGGCTAGGTGAAAAACTGTTTTTT.

The rearrangement joins TRBV5-1 to TRBJ2-7, with 9 nucleotides matching TRBD1. CDR1 and CDR2 (germline): SGHRS, YFSETQ. V trimming: 4 bases; J trimming: 2 bases; junction bases outside the gene matches: 7. The CDR3 has 15 residues. In nucleotides, the CDR3 is TGCGCCAGCAGCGTCGGACAGGGGAGTACCTACGAGCAGTACTTC. Translation: CASSVGQGSTYEQYF. Variable domain in full (rest from reference TRBV5-1 and TRBJ2-7): KAGVTQTPRYLIKTRGQQVTLSCSPISGHRSVSWYQQTPGQGLQFLFEYFSETQRNKGNFPGRFSGRQFSNSRSEMNVSTLELGDSALYLCASSVGQGSTYEQYFGPGTRLTVT.

The chain joins TRBV19 to TRBJ1-2; D may be TRBD1 (5 bases). CDR3 length equals 16 residues. CDR1 and CDR2 from the germline V gene are LNHDA and SQIVND (reference sequence). V was cut by 4 bases and J by 6 bases, with 21 bases left in between. The CDR3 sequence: CASSSSAGGRRNGYTF. DNA for the CDR3: TGTGCCAGTAGTAGTTCTGCGGGGGGGAGACGGAATGGCTACACCTTC. Looking up the rest from reference TRBV19 and TRBJ1-2 gives the full variable domain: DGGITQSPKYLFRKEGQNVTLSCEQNLNHDAMYWYRQDPGQGLRLIYYSQIVNDFQKGDIAEGYSVSREKKESFPLTVTSAQKNPTAFYLCASSSSAGGRRNGYTFGSGTRLTVV.

The rearrangement joins TRBV5-5 to TRBJ2-3; tentatively, D is TRBD2 (5 bases). V gave up 1 base and J gave up 4 bases, with 10 bases separating them. This CDR3 is built from 14 residues. Germline V gene lookup returns CDR1 SGHKS and CDR2 YYEKEE (reference sequence). The CDR3 DNA is TGTGCCAGCAGCTTGACCGGGGTCCCAGATACGCAGTATTTT. Its translation: CASSLTGVPDTQYF.

This chain links TRBV27 with TRBJ2-5; 7 positions match TRBD2. V shed 1 base, J shed 5 bases, and the junction held 10 bases outside the gene matches. The CDR3 runs 16 residues. Germline-derived CDR1 and CDR2 are MNHEY and SMNVEV (reference sequence). The CDR3 spells CASSLFLTSGVETQYF. DNA for the CDR3: TGTGCCAGCAGTTTATTTCTCACCAGCGGGGTGGAGACCCAGTACTTC.

The V and J genes are TRBV30 and TRBJ2-1; D tentatively fits TRBD1 or TRBD2 (6 bases each). V lost 4 bases and J lost 2, with 15 bases in between. CDR3 size: 15 residues. Looked up from germline, CDR1 is GTSNPN and CDR2 is SVGIG (reference sequence). The CDR3 is CAWKGPGAAYNEQFF. In nucleotides, the CDR3 is TGTGCCTGGAAGGGTCCGGGGGCAGCCTACAATGAGCAGTTCTTC.

V and J are TRBV11-2 and TRBJ1-2; TRBD1 might be the D (5 bases). Trimming removed 1 base from V and 6 bases from J, with 6 bases in between. The germline V gene encodes CDR1 SGHAT and CDR2 FQNNGV. This CDR3 spans 12 amino acids. The DNA for the CDR3 is TGTGCCAGCAGCTTAGGGGGGAATGGCTACACCTTC. Encoded protein: CASSLGGNGYTF.

The rearrangement joins TRBV4-1 to TRBJ2-7; 8 nucleotides match TRBD2. This CDR3 has 15 amino acids. Trimming removed 4 bases from V and 6 bases from J; junction bases left unmatched: 11. The germline V gene encodes CDR1 MGHRA and CDR2 YSYEKL. CDR3 region: CASSPNVGRAFEQYF. CDR3 in DNA: TGCGCCAGCAGCCCGAATGTCGGGAGGGCCTTCGAGCAGTACTTC.

In its sample, this clone was seen once. This sequence joins TRBV5-8 and TRBJ1-2, with TRBD1 matching 9 bases. The germline V gene has CDR1 SGHTS and CDR2 YDEGEE. The junction had 5 bases not matched to a gene; V was cut back by 4 bases and J by 4 bases. The CDR3 runs to 14 residues. CDR3: CASSLDRGGYGYTF. The CDR3, as DNA: TGTGCCAGCAGCCTGGACAGGGGTGGCTATGGCTACACCTTC. The whole variable domain, remainder taken from reference TRBV5-8 and TRBJ1-2, is EAGVTQSPTHLIKTRGQQATLRCSPISGHTSVYWYQQALGLGLQFLLWYDEGEERNRGNFPPRFSGRQFPNYSSELNVNALELEDSALYLCASSLDRGGYGYTFGSGTRLTVV.

The chain is built from TRBV15 and TRBJ1-4; D possibly corresponds to TRBD1 (6 bases). Per germline, CDR1 LNHNV and CDR2 YYDKDF (reference sequence). The CDR3 totals 16 residues. Trimming took 0 bases from V and 6 from J, leaving 14 bases between them. The CDR3 spells CATSRDVAGQDEKLFF. CDR3 nucleotide sequence: TGTGCCACCAGCAGAGATGTCGCGGGACAAGATGAAAAACTGTTTTTT.

This sequence joins TRBV29-1 and TRBJ2-3; possible D gene TRBD2, 5 bases. In germline, CDR1 is SQVTM, CDR2 ANQGSEA. The CDR3 extends over 13 amino acids. V was pared by 4 bases and J by 2 bases, with 10 bases between. This CDR3 reads CSVVLAPTDTQYF. CDR3 nucleotide sequence: TGCAGCGTTGTTCTAGCCCCCACAGATACGCAGTATTTT.

The CDR3 protein is CASSITGGRRGEQYF. CDR3 DNA sequence: TGTGCCAGTAGTATCACAGGCGGGAGGCGGGGGGAGCAGTACTTC. This chain links TRBV19 with TRBJ2-7; TRBD2 matches at 8 bases. This CDR3 is built from 15 residues. Trimming removed 3 bases from V and 7 bases from J; junction bases left unmatched: 11. Germline values: CDR1 LNHDA, CDR2 SQIVND (reference sequence).

The chain recombines TRBV30 with TRBJ1-2; D is possibly TRBD1 (6 bases). From germline, CDR1 is GTSNPN and CDR2 SVGIG (reference sequence). The CDR3 is made up of 14 amino acids. Trimming removed 2 bases at V and 7 bases at J, with 17 bases between. The DNA of the CDR3 is TGTGCCTGGAGTCCAAACGGGGGCGCAGGTGGCTACACCTTC. Protein sequence: CAWSPNGGAGGYTF. Using reference TRBV30 and TRBJ1-2 for the parts outside the CDR3, the full variable domain is SQTIHQWPATLVQPVGSPLSLECTVEGTSNPNLYWYRQAAGRGLQLLFYSVGIGQISSEVPQNLSASRPQDRQFILSSKKLLLSDSGFYLCAWSPNGGAGGYTFGSGTRLTVV.

This clone has only one observation. The chain links TRBV12-3 or TRBV12-4 to TRBJ1-6; 7 bases align to TRBD1. The CDR3 sequence is 12 residues long. V lost 4 bases and J lost 14; bases outside the gene matches: 5. The CDR3: CASSSFRGALHF. The CDR3 nucleotides read TGTGCCAGCAGTTCCTTCAGGGGGGCCCTCCACTTT.

CDR3 residues: CASSLGSGGDGYTF. CDR3 in DNA: TGTGCCAGCAGCTTGGGCTCTGGGGGCGATGGCTACACCTTC. The chain uses TRBV5-4 and TRBJ1-2; possible D gene TRBD1, 6 bases. Germline-derived CDR1 and CDR2 are SGHNT and YYREEE (reference sequence). The CDR3 is 14 amino acids. The ends were cut back, 0 bases at V and 6 bases at J, with 12 bases in the middle.

The chain links TRBV12-5 to TRBJ1-2; a possible D gene is TRBD1 (5 bases). V lost 1 base and J 4 bases, leaving 10 bases between the germline ends. Germline CDR1 LGHNT, CDR2 FRNRAP. This CDR3 contains 14 residues. This CDR3 is CASGLDRFSYGYTF. DNA of the CDR3: TGTGCTAGTGGTTTGGACAGGTTCAGCTATGGCTACACCTTC.

This rearrangement joins TRBV27 to TRBJ1-6, with D uncertain. Germline CDR1 MNHEY, CDR2 SMNVEV (reference sequence). V was pared by 3 bases and J by 3 bases, with 6 bases between. The CDR3 is made up of 14 amino acids. The DNA of the CDR3 is TGTGCCAGCAGTTTTGGGAACTATAATTCACCCCTCCACTTT. This sequence encodes CASSFGNYNSPLHF.

V and J are TRBV2 and TRBJ1-3; D is ambiguous. The CDR3 spans 15 residues. The V gene lost 2 bases and the J gene lost 5 bases, with 13 bases spanning the gap. Germline lookup yields CDR1 SNHLY and CDR2 FYNNEI. This CDR3 is CASSERVAGRNTIYF. The CDR3 bases are TGTGCCAGCAGTGAAAGGGTGGCAGGAAGAAACACCATATATTTT.

The chain is built from TRBV2 and TRBJ1-1; perhaps TRBD1 as D (5 bases). CDR1 SNHLY and CDR2 FYNNEI come from the germline V gene. This CDR3 spans 13 amino acids. V dropped 6 bases and J dropped 3 bases, with 11 bases sitting between them. The CDR3 DNA is TGTGCCAGCAGGCCGGGGGGGTACACTGAAGCTTTCTTT. Protein: CASRPGGYTEAFF.